A selection of T cell receptor beta chains follows, all from one sample in a study of blood T cell repertoires in COVID-19. This table comes from immunoSEQ multiplex PCR, and its TCRdb copy is limited to in-frame clones, with some not included. This table has some 250,000 clones, 70% to 75% appearing once. The specimen was peripheral blood. These receptors all come from a woman of 80 years or more with acute or convalescent COVID-19. Both conserved end residues are part of each CDR3. D genes are given only for firm matches. Expanded clones get a size class; other rows say once, few or many, or leave the size out.

-,TRBJ2-7,TRBV18,many,CASSSSGYEQYF,TGTGCCAGCTCATCCTCAGGCTACGAGCAGTACTTC
-,TRBJ1-3,TRBV5-1,-,CASSLGQQGNTIYF,TGCGCCAGCAGCTTGGGACAGCAAGGAAACACCATATATTTT
-,TRBJ2-1,TRBV3-1/TRBV3-2,-,CASSQAGEQFF,TGTGCCAGCAGCCAAGCCGGTGAGCAGTTCTTC
-,TRBJ1-1,TRBV6-5,-,CASSSPAGKHTEAFF,TGTGCCAGCAGTTCCCCGGCGGGTAAGCACACTGAAGCTTTCTTT
-,TRBJ1-2,TRBV3-1/TRBV3-2,-,CASSQAGAANYGYTF,TGTGCCAGCAGCCAAGCAGGGGCGGCTAACTATGGCTACACCTTC
TRBD2,TRBJ2-5,TRBV6-5,-,CASRPPGLAGGTQYF,TGTGCCAGCAGGCCGCCGGGACTAGCGGGGGGGACCCAGTACTTC
-,TRBJ2-7,TRBV5-1,-,CASSLGDRGAMPTYEQYF,TGCGCCAGCAGCTTGGGAGATCGGGGGGCTATGCCCACCTACGAGCAGTACTTC
TRBD1,TRBJ2-7,TRBV6-5,once,CASSYTGTGSREQYF,TGTGCCAGCAGTTACACCGGGACAGGGTCACGGGAGCAGTACTTC
TRBD2,TRBJ2-3,TRBV10-3,-,CAIQRVAGATSTDTQYF,TGTGCCATCCAGAGGGTAGCGGGGGCTACTAGCACAGATACGCAGTATTTT
TRBD2,TRBJ2-1,TRBV9,-,CASSVGALAGDNEQFF,TGTGCCAGCAGCGTAGGTGCACTAGCGGGAGACAATGAGCAGTTCTTC
-,TRBJ1-1,TRBV9,few,CASSVDNSLMNTEAFF,TGTGCCAGCAGCGTAGATAACAGCCTCATGAACACTGAAGCTTTCTTT
TRBD1,TRBJ1-5,TRBV27,-,CASSYRGDQPQHF,TGTGCCAGCAGTTACAGGGGTGATCAGCCCCAGCATTTT
-,TRBJ2-1,TRBV19,-,CASSIPGGRSYNEQFF,TGTGCCAGTAGTATACCTGGGGGCCGGTCCTACAATGAGCAGTTCTTC
-,TRBJ2-5,TRBV7-2,-,CASSLGSLVAETQYF,TGTGCCAGCAGCTTAGGGAGTCTAGTGGCGGAGACCCAGTACTTC
TRBD1,TRBJ2-5,TRBV11-1,-,CASSPGTAETQYF,TGTGCCAGCAGCCCGGGGACAGCGGAGACCCAGTACTTC
-,TRBJ2-7,TRBV3-1/TRBV3-2,once,CASSQGGNEQYF,TGTGCCAGCAGCCAGGGGGGAAACGAGCAGTACTTC
TRBD1,TRBJ1-6,TRBV2,-,CASRTGQGAFSPLHF,TGTGCCAGCAGAACGGGACAGGGGGCGTTTTCACCCCTCCACTTT
-,TRBJ2-2,TRBV20-1,-,CSASLAGNTGELFF,TGCAGTGCTAGTCTGGCAGGCAACACCGGGGAGCTGTTTTTT
-,TRBJ1-2,TRBV6-5,-,CASSPGHPYGYTF,TGTGCCAGCAGTCCGGGACACCCCTATGGCTACACCTTC
-,TRBJ2-3,TRBV5-4,-,CASSLFDSTDTQYF,TGTGCCAGCAGCTTGTTCGACTCCACAGATACGCAGTATTTT
TRBD1,TRBJ1-1,TRBV7-9,-,CASSVPDRGRTEAFF,TGTGCCAGCAGCGTCCCGGACAGGGGACGTACTGAAGCTTTCTTT
-,TRBJ1-2,TRBV5-6,-,CASSLGQGILYGYTF,TGTGCCAGCAGCTTGGGTCAGGGAATATTGTATGGCTACACCTTC
-,TRBJ2-3,TRBV6-2/TRBV6-3,-,CASSYGRVGAGTDTQYF,TGTGCCAGCAGTTACGGTAGGGTAGGGGCTGGCACAGATACGCAGTATTTT